This T cell receptor beta chain was documented in a study of T cells in localized non-small cell lung cancer. Generated by immunoSEQ multiplex PCR, the TCRdb table keeps only in-frame clones and is missing some. The sample lists roughly 3,900 clones; around 40% were seen once. With regard to this clone: The antigen is unknown.

Study-wide findings and caveats: The highest T cell clonality was in uninvolved adjacent lung, above tumor. There was an association of higher blood T cell density with longer overall survival. Heterogeneity remains possible, as sequencing covered one tumor region only.

Germline assignment: CDR1 MDHEN and CDR2 SYDVKM. V gave up 5 bases and J gave up 2 bases, with 18 bases separating them. CDR3 size: 17 residues. This rearrangement joins TRBV28 to TRBJ1-4, with a tentative D call TRBD1 (5 bases). The sample in question was lung tumor tissue, obtained before any cancer treatment. The sequence came from a woman between 35 and 70 years old with stage I lung adenocarcinoma. CDR3 in DNA: TGTGCCAGCAGTAAGAGGGGTCGGTGGGGGACTAATGAAAAACTGTTTTTT. It codes for CASSKRGRWGTNEKLFF.